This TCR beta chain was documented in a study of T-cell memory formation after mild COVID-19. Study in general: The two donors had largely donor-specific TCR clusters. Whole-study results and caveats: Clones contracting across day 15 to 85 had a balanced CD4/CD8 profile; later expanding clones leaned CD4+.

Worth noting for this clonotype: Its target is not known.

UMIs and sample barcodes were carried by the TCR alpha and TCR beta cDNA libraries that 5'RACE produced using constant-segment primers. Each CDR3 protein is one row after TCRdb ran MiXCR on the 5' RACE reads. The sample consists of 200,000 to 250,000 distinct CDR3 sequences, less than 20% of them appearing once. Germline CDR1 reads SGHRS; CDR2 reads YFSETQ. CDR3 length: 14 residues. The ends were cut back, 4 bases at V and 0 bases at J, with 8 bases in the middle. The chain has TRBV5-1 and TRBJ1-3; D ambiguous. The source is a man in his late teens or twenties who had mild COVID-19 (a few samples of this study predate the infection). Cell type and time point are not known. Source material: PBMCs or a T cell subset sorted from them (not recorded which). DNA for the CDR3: TGCGCCAGCAGCCAGGATCACTCTGGAAACACCATATATTTT. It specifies CASSQDHSGNTIYF.